Each of the 26 T cell receptor beta chains below was sequenced from the same sample in a study of shared clonotypes between healthy human individuals. This table comes from immunoSEQ multiplex PCR, and its TCRdb copy is limited to in-frame clones, with some not included. Here the sample spans some 1,100,000 clones, approximately 78% being singletons. Sequencing was carried out using memory CD4+ T cells from PBMCs. Subset reported: CD45RA-negative fraction. These TCRs come from a man aged 18 to 30 in good health. Some clones in this sample may be carry-over from other donors' samples.

For this clone: One end of the junction does not line up with germline, which may come from a read error. The chain joins TRBV29-1 to TRBJ2-1; the D gene is possibly TRBD1 (6 bases). The CDR3 runs 13 residues. The germline CDR1 and CDR2 sequences are SQVTM and ANQGSEA. The CDR3 sequence: CSVQTALGGSTLF. The CDR3 DNA reads TGCAGCGTCCAGACCGCCCTAGGGGGAAGTACGCTCTTC.

This rearrangement joins TRBV27 to TRBJ2-2, with D tentatively TRBD1 or TRBD2 (5 bases each). Looked up from germline, CDR1 is MNHEY and CDR2 is SMNVEV (reference sequence). V was clipped by 3 bases and J by 7 bases, with 15 bases between them. The CDR3 spans 15 residues. Written as DNA, the CDR3 is TGTGCCAGCAGTTTCACCGGGACCTATAGCGGGGAGCTGTTTTTT. Amino acid sequence: CASSFTGTYSGELFF.

This clone has more than one count but fewer than ten. The chain combines TRBV7-9 with TRBJ2-1, with unresolved D. The CDR3 is 14 residues long. The germline gives CDR1 SEHNR, CDR2 FQNEAQ (reference sequence). V shed 1 base and J shed 8 bases, with 12 bases lying between them. As DNA, the CDR3 is TGTGCCAGCAGCTTAGGGCTAGTTAGCTATGAGCAGTTCTTC. It specifies CASSLGLVSYEQFF.

V usage is TRBV11-1 and J usage is TRBJ2-5, with TRBD1 matching 7 bases. Germline V gene data show CDR1 as SGHAT and CDR2 as FQDESV (reference sequence). Trimming cost V 5 bases and J 1 base; bases outside gene matches: 7. The length of the CDR3 is 15 residues. CDR3 sequence: CASSPETGVQETQYF. CDR3 in DNA: TGTGCCAGCAGCCCCGAAACAGGGGTCCAAGAGACCCAGTACTTC.

The rearrangement uses TRBV5-1 and TRBJ2-7; 9 positions match TRBD1. Trimming cost V 5 bases and J 3 bases; bases outside gene matches: 3. CDR1 and CDR2 from the germline V gene are SGHRS and YFSETQ. CDR3 length: 13 residues. CDR3 in DNA: TGCGCCAGCAGGTCGGGACAGGGCTACGAGCAGTACTTC. Translating gives CASRSGQGYEQYF.

The V and J genes are TRBV30 and TRBJ2-7; a possible D gene is TRBD1 (6 bases). The CDR3 spans 17 residues. Germline CDR1 is GTSNPN and CDR2 is SVGIG (reference sequence). V lost 0 bases to trimming and J lost 0 bases, with 18 bases between them. CDR3 protein: CAWSVGYSGQSSYEQYF. CDR3 in DNA: TGTGCCTGGAGTGTAGGTTACTCCGGACAGAGCTCCTACGAGCAGTACTTC.

This chain connects TRBV5-6 to TRBJ2-7; tentatively, D is TRBD1 or TRBD2 (5 bases each). V was pared by 2 bases and J by 5 bases, with 8 bases between. The CDR3 loop spans 12 amino acids. Per the germline V gene, CDR1 is SGHDT and CDR2 is YYEEEE. The CDR3 here is CASSFGGNEQYF. CDR3 bases: TGTGCCAGCAGCTTTGGGGGTAACGAGCAGTACTTC.

About this clone: Being one base from a much bigger clone, this may be a read error. This sample also contains other DNA sequences that code for the same CDR3. The chain links TRBV10-3 to TRBJ2-3; D uncertain. CDR1 and CDR2 (germline): ENHRY, SYGVKD. The CDR3 covers 12 residues. V was shortened by 0 bases and J by 3 bases, with 1 base between the two germline ends. The CDR3 protein is CAISESTDTQYF. In DNA, the CDR3 is TGTGCCATCAGTGAGTCGACAGATACGCAGTATTTT.

V is TRBV11-1 and J is TRBJ2-5; D perhaps matches TRBD2 (5 bases). Germline V lookup: CDR1 SGHAT, CDR2 FQDESV (reference sequence). With 6 bases removed from V and 5 bases from J, the gap between germline ends came to 19 bases. The CDR3 consists of 15 residues. CDR3 in amino acids: CASSPWEIAKETQYF. For the CDR3, the DNA is TGTGCCAGCAGTCCGTGGGAGATTGCTAAGGAGACCCAGTACTTC.

The chain links TRBV4-1 to TRBJ2-1; tentative D call: TRBD2 (5 bases). Germline CDR1 and CDR2: MGHRA and YSYEKL. The CDR3 is made up of 18 amino acids. V was pared by 4 bases and J by 9 bases, with 28 bases between. The CDR3 loop reads CASSPTVFGLAGPSEQFF. The CDR3 DNA is TGCGCCAGCAGCCCGACTGTCTTCGGACTGGCGGGTCCGAGTGAGCAGTTCTTC.

This clone has only one observation. This chain joins TRBV29-1 and TRBJ2-1; 10 nucleotides match TRBD1. Germline CDR1 reads SQVTM; CDR2 reads ANQGSEA. The CDR3 runs to 14 residues. The V segment lost 6 bases and the J segment 5 bases; nucleotides outside the gene matches: 7. The CDR3 coding sequence is TGCAGCGTCGGGGACAGGGGTCCGCACAATGAGCAGTTCTTC. Translated: CSVGDRGPHNEQFF.

The sample holds a few counts of this clone. The rearrangement joins TRBV28 to TRBJ1-2; a weak D match, TRBD1 (6 bases). CDR1 is MDHEN, CDR2 SYDVKM, per germline. This CDR3 has 15 residues. The germline V and J ends were trimmed by 3 bases and 6 bases, with 17 bases remaining between them. The CDR3 loop reads CASSFIYLDRDGYTF. The CDR3 bases are TGTGCCAGCAGTTTCATATACCTGGACAGAGATGGCTACACCTTC.

This clone has a single count. This chain joins TRBV4-3 and TRBJ2-5; TRBD2 aligns across 7 bases. Germline values: CDR1 LGHNA, CDR2 YSLEER. The CDR3 spans 14 residues. The V and J ends lost 1 base and 6 bases, in that order; junction bases with no gene match: 5. CDR3 in DNA: TGCGCCAGCAGCCAAGGGGGGGGAGTGAAGACCCAGTACTTC. This encodes CASSQGGGVKTQYF.

This clone was observed a handful of times. V gene TRBV7-8 combines with J gene TRBJ1-2; 9 bases are shared with TRBD1. This CDR3 has 15 amino acids. The V segment lost 5 bases and the J segment 7 bases; nucleotides outside the gene matches: 11. Germline V gene sequence: CDR1 SGHVS, CDR2 FQNEAQ. Here the CDR3 DNA reads TGTGCCAGCAGCACCCTCACAGGGGGCGCCGGTGGCTACACCTTC. This codes for CASSTLTGGAGGYTF.

The chain links TRBV28 to TRBJ1-5; 10 positions match TRBD1. V gave up 6 bases and J gave up 2 bases; unmatched junction bases: 4. CDR3 length equals 15 residues. Germline V gene sequence: CDR1 MDHEN, CDR2 SYDVKM. In DNA form, the CDR3 reads TGTGCCAGCAGCTTGGGGACAGGGGGCAATCAGCCCCAGCATTTT. Protein: CASSLGTGGNQPQHF.

Notes on this clone: In the same sample, other DNA sequences code for this CDR3. The rearrangement links TRBV6-5 to TRBJ1-2; D unresolved. The ends were cut back, 0 bases at V and 1 base at J, with 6 bases in the middle. Germline V CDR1 and CDR2: MNHEY, SVGAGI. CDR3 length: 14 amino acids. The CDR3 coding sequence is TGTGCCAGCAGTTACTCTGGAGGTAACTATGGCTACACCTTC. Amino acid sequence: CASSYSGGNYGYTF.

The chain recombines TRBV7-9 with TRBJ2-3, with 8 bases aligning to TRBD1. V lost 5 bases and J lost 4; bases outside the gene matches: 8. Germline-derived CDR1 and CDR2 are SEHNR and FQNEAQ (reference sequence). The CDR3 spans 15 residues. CDR3 nucleotides: TGTGCCAGCAGCCGGGACAGGAGGACCGCAGATACGCAGTATTTT. It is translated as CASSRDRRTADTQYF.

The chain has TRBV6-1 and TRBJ2-1, with a possible D match to TRBD2 (5 bases). The germline CDR1 and CDR2 sequences are MNHNS and SASEGT. Trimming removed 2 bases at V and 6 bases at J, with 11 bases between. CDR3 length equals 14 residues. CDR3 DNA: TGTGCCAGCAGTGAATTGAGAGGGAGCAATGAGCAGTTCTTC. It is translated as CASSELRGSNEQFF.

In regard to this clone: The sample has other DNA sequences that encode this CDR3 too. DNA for the CDR3: TGTGCCAGCAGCTTAGTCGGCGAGCAGTACTTC. Residues: CASSLVGEQYF. The chain has TRBV7-2 and TRBJ2-7; D not certain. CDR3 length equals 11 residues. Germline V gives CDR1 SGHTA, CDR2 FQGNSA. Trimming left V 1 base short and J 6 bases short, with 4 bases between. The entire variable domain, with the rest obtained from reference TRBV7-2 and TRBJ2-7, is as follows: GAGVSQSPSNKVTEKGKDVELRCDPISGHTALYWYRQSLGQGLEFLIYFQGNSAPDKSGLPSDRFSAERTGGSVSTLTIQRTQQEDSAVYLCASSLVGEQYFGPGTRLTVT.

On this clone: The same CDR3 also results from other DNA sequences found in this sample. The genes are TRBV28 and TRBJ1-4; TRBD1 agrees at 8 bases. The V gene's germline CDR1 is MDHEN and CDR2 SYDVKM. V shed 2 bases, J shed 7 bases, and the junction held 3 bases outside the gene matches. The CDR3 runs to 14 residues. CDR3 nucleotide sequence: TGTGCCAGCAGTTTAGGAGGACAGGGTGAAAAACTGTTTTTT. Its protein is CASSLGGQGEKLFF.

As for this clone: The same CDR3 can be traced to other DNA sequences in this sample. The V call is TRBV6-5, the J call TRBJ1-1, with TRBD1 matching over 9 bases. With 5 bases clipped from V and 5 bases from J, the junction kept 6 bases outside the gene matches. This CDR3 has 14 amino acids. Looked up from germline, CDR1 is MNHEY and CDR2 is SVGAGI. CDR3 sequence: CASSPDRGRTEAFF. DNA of the CDR3: TGTGCCAGCAGTCCGGACAGGGGACGTACTGAAGCTTTCTTT.

This clone has a count of ten or more. The gene calls are TRBV30 and TRBJ1-4; D is uncertain. The CDR3 totals 13 residues. CDR1 is GTSNPN, CDR2 SVGIG, per germline (reference sequence). Trimming took off 0 bases at V and 11 bases at J, with 13 bases between the two ends. CDR3 sequence reads: CAWSVSGRFKLFF. CDR3 sequence (DNA): TGTGCCTGGAGTGTATCAGGCAGATTCAAACTGTTTTTT.

The V gene is TRBV18, the J gene TRBJ1-5, with 10 nucleotides matching TRBD1. CDR1 is KGHSH and CDR2 is LQKENI in the germline V gene. Losses at the gene ends were 5 bases for V and 2 bases for J; bases not matched to a gene: 12. This CDR3 comprises 18 residues. DNA for the CDR3: TGTGCCAGCTCAACCCTGGGACAGGGGCCTACGGGCAATCAGCCCCAGCATTTT. Amino acids: CASSTLGQGPTGNQPQHF.

In its sample, this clone was seen once. This rearrangement joins TRBV30 to TRBJ2-5; possible D gene TRBD1, 8 bases. The V and J ends lost 4 bases and 4 bases respectively, with 19 bases between them. The CDR3 is 15 amino acids. Germline V gene sequence: CDR1 GTSNPN, CDR2 SVGIG (reference sequence). As DNA, the CDR3 is TGTGCCTGGACGCCAGGGGGCCCGGGGGGAGAGACCCAGTACTTC. As protein: CAWTPGGPGGETQYF.

This clone was detected once. CDR3 nucleotide sequence: TGTGCCAGCAGCCAAGAATCTGCCCGAGCACAAGAGACCCAGTACTTC. Its protein is CASSQESARAQETQYF. The rearrangement uses TRBV4-2 and TRBJ2-5; no firm D call. This CDR3 has 16 residues. Germline V gene lookup returns CDR1 LGHNA and CDR2 YNFKEQ. V lost 0 bases, J lost 2 bases, and 13 bases lay in between.

This chain joins TRBV19 and TRBJ1-4, with D possibly matching TRBD1 (5 bases). There are 17 residues in the CDR3. Germline loops: CDR1 LNHDA, CDR2 SQIVND (reference sequence). The V end was cut by 6 bases, the J end by 7 bases, with 24 bases between. CDR3 protein: CASSPTGFGREFEKLFF. Written as DNA, the CDR3 is TGTGCCAGTAGCCCAACCGGGTTTGGCAGGGAGTTTGAAAAACTGTTTTTT.